This T cell receptor beta chain stems from a study of blood T cell repertoires in COVID-19. As for the study in general: Sample material is recorded as cDNA or gDNA derived from T cells, B-cell-depleted T cells, or PBMCs.

Generated by immunoSEQ multiplex PCR, the TCRdb table keeps only in-frame clones and is missing some. The sample carries 140,000 or so clones, roughly 90% recorded once. Germline lookup yields CDR1 WNHNN and CDR2 SYGVQD (reference sequence). V gave up 6 bases and J gave up 7 bases, with 16 bases separating them. CDR3 size: 13 residues. Sequencing was carried out using peripheral blood. The receptor was isolated from a man between 65 and 85 years old with acute or convalescent COVID-19. The chain links TRBV10-1 to TRBJ2-7; D gene ambiguous. CDR3 sequence: CASRFDLTGEQYF. In DNA form, the CDR3 reads TGCGCCAGCAGGTTCGATCTGACTGGGGAGCAGTACTTC.